This TCR beta chain was sequenced during a study of cytomegalovirus exposure and HLA in healthy donors. Findings of the study overall: High specificity and sensitivity for cytomegalovirus status were reported for the classifier. The study labeled 150 to 200 TCR beta chains cytomegalovirus-associated. In vitro work confirmed that three CMV-associated chains recognize CMV antigens.

The table lists this clone with a few counts. Its target is unknown. Only in-frame clones appear in the TCRdb table, and some are missing; sequencing was by immunoSEQ multiplex PCR. The data show 71,000 or so clones, less than 95% seen once. The CDR3 is made up of 14 amino acids. Losses at the gene ends were 3 bases for V and 5 bases for J; bases not matched to a gene: 5. Looked up from germline, CDR1 is SGDLS and CDR2 is YYNGEE. The genes are TRBV9 and TRBJ1-5; 7 bases are shared with TRBD1. This receptor was obtained from a woman in her late teens or twenties in good health and CMV-seronegative. The sample comprised PBMCs. The CDR3 nucleotides read TGTGCCAGCAGCGCCCGGGACAGTTATCAGCCCCAGCATTTT. Translation: CASSARDSYQPQHF. Full variable domain (missing parts from reference TRBV9 and TRBJ1-5): DSGVTQTPKHLITATGQRVTLRCSPRSGDLSVYWYQQSLDQGLQFLIQYYNGEERAKGNILERFSAQQFPDLHSELNLSSLELGDSALYFCASSARDSYQPQHFGDGTRLSIL.